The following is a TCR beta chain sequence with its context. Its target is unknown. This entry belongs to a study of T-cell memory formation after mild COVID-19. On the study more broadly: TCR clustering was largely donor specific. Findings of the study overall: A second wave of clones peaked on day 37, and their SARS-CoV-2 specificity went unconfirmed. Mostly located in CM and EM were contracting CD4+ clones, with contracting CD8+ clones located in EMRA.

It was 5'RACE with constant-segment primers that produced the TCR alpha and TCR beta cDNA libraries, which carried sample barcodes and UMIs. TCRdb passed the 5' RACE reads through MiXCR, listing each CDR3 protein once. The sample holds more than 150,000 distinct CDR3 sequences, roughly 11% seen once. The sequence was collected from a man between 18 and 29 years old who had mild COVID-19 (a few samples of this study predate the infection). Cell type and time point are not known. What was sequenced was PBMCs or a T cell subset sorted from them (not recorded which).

The CDR3 sequence is CASTLGGASNQPQHF. Here the CDR3 DNA reads TGTGCCAGCACCCTCGGGGGGGCTAGCAATCAGCCCCAGCATTTT. The V call is TRBV12-3 or TRBV12-4, the J call TRBJ1-5, with D maybe TRBD1 (6 bases). V lost 7 bases and J 0 bases, leaving 13 bases between the germline ends. The CDR3 sequence is 15 residues long.